Each of the 5 T cell receptor beta chains below was sequenced from the same sample in a study of cytomegalovirus exposure and HLA in healthy donors. The PCR contained 60 Vbeta and 13 Jbeta primers. TCRdb's copy holds only in-frame clones and misses some; the assay was immunoSEQ multiplex PCR. The sample carries some 180,000 clones, about four fifths recorded once. Sequences were obtained from PBMCs. The receptors derive from a woman aged 18-29 years in good health and CMV-seronegative.

The DNA for the CDR3 is TGTGCCAGCAGCGTAGGAAGCGGGCTTGGGGGCTACACCTTC. Translation: CASSVGSGLGGYTF. This rearrangement joins TRBV9 to TRBJ1-2; D is ambiguous. The CDR3 totals 14 residues. Germline V gene data show CDR1 as SGDLS and CDR2 as YYNGEE. V was shortened by 0 bases and J by 8 bases, with 14 bases between the two germline ends.

The chain is built from TRBV5-4 and TRBJ1-4; 11 bases agree with TRBD1. Germline trimming cut 5 bases from V and 5 bases from J; bases unmatched to any gene: 8. Looked up from germline, CDR1 is SGHNT and CDR2 is YYREEE (reference sequence). The CDR3 covers 16 residues. DNA for the CDR3: TGTGCCAGCAGTGTCACCGGGACAGGGGGAAATGAAAAACTGTTTTTT. Amino acid sequence: CASSVTGTGGNEKLFF.

The chain is built from TRBV28 and TRBJ2-7; D remains ambiguous. V was shortened by 3 bases and J by 6 bases, with 6 bases between the two germline ends. Germline V CDR1 and CDR2: MDHEN, SYDVKM. The CDR3 sequence is 11 residues long. CDR3 in amino acids: CASSFGLEQYF. CDR3 coding DNA: TGTGCCAGCAGTTTTGGGCTCGAGCAGTACTTC.

V is TRBV7-9 and J is TRBJ1-1; possibly TRBD1 for D (6 bases). V lost 5 bases and J lost 6, with 13 bases in between. This CDR3 region has 13 residues. Germline assignment: CDR1 SEHNR and CDR2 FQNEAQ (reference sequence). In nucleotides, the CDR3 is TGTGCCAGCAGCCCCCGGGGACAACCTGAAGCTTTCTTT. Residues: CASSPRGQPEAFF.

The rearrangement links TRBV6-5 to TRBJ1-5; D is possibly TRBD1 (5 bases). CDR1 and CDR2 from the germline V gene are MNHEY and SVGAGI. V lost 4 bases to trimming and J lost 0 bases, with 7 bases between them. CDR3 length equals 14 residues. CDR3 sequence: CASSFRVSNQPQHF. The CDR3 DNA reads TGTGCCAGCAGTTTCAGGGTTAGCAATCAGCCCCAGCATTTT.